This T cell receptor (beta chain) was obtained from a study of shared clonotypes between healthy human individuals. Study outcomes and limitations: Among donors, clonotype sharing was expected to be affected by sequencing depth.

For unsorted samples, genomic DNA was extracted from 80 million to 100 million PBMCs. Authors' processing steps: For the immunoSEQ data, sequences were junction-only without quality scores, so filtering differed. Some clones are missing from TCRdb's copy, which holds only in-frame ones; the method was immunoSEQ multiplex PCR. V and J calls and clone size are given by that table; D and trimming were obtained from the DNA. The sample lists some 500,000 clones; around three quarters were seen once. The V and J ends lost 1 base and 2 bases respectively, with 12 bases between them. Per the germline V gene, CDR1 is SGHAT and CDR2 is FQNNGV. The CDR3 runs to 15 residues. Of note for this clone: Its target is not known.

The sample consisted of PBMCs. The V gene is TRBV11-2, the J gene TRBJ2-7; TRBD2 is a possible D gene (6 bases). This TCR came from a woman in her forties in good health. Some clones in this sample may be carry-over from other donors' samples. The chain's CDR3 is CASSLVGGFAYEQYF. The CDR3 nucleotides are TGTGCCAGCAGCTTAGTGGGGGGATTTGCCTACGAGCAGTACTTC.